Presented here are 2 T cell receptor beta chains from one specimen sequenced in a study of OX40 agonist ivuxolimab in advanced cancers. The protocol was immunoSEQ multiplex PCR, while the TCRdb copy is restricted to in-frame clones and leaves out a portion. The profile covers under 45,000 clones, with about 80% appearing a single time and around 3.9% taken by the ten largest. Here the sequenced sample was CD4+ or CD8+ T cells sorted from blood, taken in a trial of the OX40 agonist ivuxolimab. The origin of the receptors is an adult with an advanced solid tumor such as melanoma, head and neck, liver or kidney cancer.

The V and J genes are TRBV5-4 and TRBJ2-6; TRBD1 matches 8 bases. V dropped 0 bases and J dropped 3; count of bases not matched to a gene: 5. This CDR3 comprises 17 residues. Looked up from germline, CDR1 is SGHNT and CDR2 is YYREEE (reference sequence). CDR3 loop: CASSLGQGSLGANVLTF. The CDR3 region has the DNA TGTGCCAGCAGCTTGGGACAGGGGTCGCTTGGGGCCAACGTCCTGACTTTC. Full variable domain (remainder filled in from reference TRBV5-4 and TRBJ2-6): ETGVTQSPTHLIKTRGQQVTLRCSSQSGHNTVSWYQQALGQGPQFIFQYYREEENGRGNFPPRFSGLQFPNYSSELNVNALELDDSALYLCASSLGQGSLGANVLTFGAGSRLTVL.

This clone has more than one count but fewer than ten. The chain combines TRBV15 with TRBJ1-6; unclear D gene. Germline V gene sequence: CDR1 LNHNV, CDR2 YYDKDF (reference sequence). The CDR3 spans 15 residues. Deletions cut 0 bases from V and 4 bases from J, with 7 bases between. This chain's CDR3 is CATSREAGYNSPLHF. CDR3 sequence (DNA): TGTGCCACCAGCAGAGAGGCCGGTTATAATTCACCCCTCCACTTT.